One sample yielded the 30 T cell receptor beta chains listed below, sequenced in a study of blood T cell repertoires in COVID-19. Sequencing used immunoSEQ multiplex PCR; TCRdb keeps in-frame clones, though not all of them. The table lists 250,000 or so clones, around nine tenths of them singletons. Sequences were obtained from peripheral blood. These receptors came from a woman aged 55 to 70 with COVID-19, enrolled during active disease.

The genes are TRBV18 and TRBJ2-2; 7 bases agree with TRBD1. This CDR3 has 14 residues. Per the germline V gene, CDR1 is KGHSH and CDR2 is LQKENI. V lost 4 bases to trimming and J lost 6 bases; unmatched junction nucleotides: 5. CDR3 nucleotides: TGTGCCAGCTCACTTGACAGGGCTGCCGGGGAGCTGTTTTTT. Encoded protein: CASSLDRAAGELFF.

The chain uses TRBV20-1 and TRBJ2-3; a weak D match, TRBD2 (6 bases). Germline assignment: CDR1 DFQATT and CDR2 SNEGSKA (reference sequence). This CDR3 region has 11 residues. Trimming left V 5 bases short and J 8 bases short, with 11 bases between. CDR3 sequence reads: CSARDSATQYF. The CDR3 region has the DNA TGCAGTGCTCGGGACTCAGCTACGCAGTATTTT.

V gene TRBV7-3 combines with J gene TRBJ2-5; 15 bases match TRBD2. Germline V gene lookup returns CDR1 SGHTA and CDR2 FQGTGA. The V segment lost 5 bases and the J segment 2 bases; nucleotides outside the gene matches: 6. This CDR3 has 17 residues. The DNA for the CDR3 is TGTGCCAGCAGCGCCGGGACTAGCGGGAGGCTACAAGAGACCCAGTACTTC. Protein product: CASSAGTSGRLQETQYF.

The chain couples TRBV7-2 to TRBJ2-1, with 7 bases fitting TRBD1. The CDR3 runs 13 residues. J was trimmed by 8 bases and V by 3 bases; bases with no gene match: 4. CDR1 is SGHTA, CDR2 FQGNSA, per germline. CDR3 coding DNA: TGTGCCAGCAGCTTGACAGGGTTCCATGAGCAGTTCTTC. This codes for CASSLTGFHEQFF.

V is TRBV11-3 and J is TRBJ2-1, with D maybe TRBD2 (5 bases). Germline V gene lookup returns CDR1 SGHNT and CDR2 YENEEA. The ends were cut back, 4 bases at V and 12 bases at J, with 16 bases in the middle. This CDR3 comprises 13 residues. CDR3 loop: CASSSIPRAVQFF. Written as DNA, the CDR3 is TGTGCCAGCAGCTCCATTCCGCGGGCGGTGCAGTTCTTC.

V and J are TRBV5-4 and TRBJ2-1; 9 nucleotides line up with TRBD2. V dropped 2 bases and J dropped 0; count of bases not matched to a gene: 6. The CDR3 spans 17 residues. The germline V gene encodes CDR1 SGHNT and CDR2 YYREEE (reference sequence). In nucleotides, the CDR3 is TGTGCCAGCAGCTTAGGGACTAGCCTCAACTCCTACAATGAGCAGTTCTTC. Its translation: CASSLGTSLNSYNEQFF.

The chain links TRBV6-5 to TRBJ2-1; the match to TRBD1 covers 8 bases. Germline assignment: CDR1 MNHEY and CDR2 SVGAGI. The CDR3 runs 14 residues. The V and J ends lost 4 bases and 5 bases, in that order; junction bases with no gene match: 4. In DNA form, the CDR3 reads TGTGCCAGCAGTTCGTACAGGGGGAACAATGAGCAGTTCTTC. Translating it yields CASSSYRGNNEQFF.

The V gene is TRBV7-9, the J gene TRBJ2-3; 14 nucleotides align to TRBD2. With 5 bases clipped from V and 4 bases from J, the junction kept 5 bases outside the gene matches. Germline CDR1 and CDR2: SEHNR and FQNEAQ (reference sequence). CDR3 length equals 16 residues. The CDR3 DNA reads TGTGCCAGCAGCGGGACTAGCGGGAGTGGGGCAGATACGCAGTATTTT. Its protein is CASSGTSGSGADTQYF. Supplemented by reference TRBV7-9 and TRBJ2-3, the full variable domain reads DTGVSQNPRHKITKRGQNVTFRCDPISEHNRLYWYRQTLGQGPEFLTYFQNEAQLEKSRLLSDRFSAERPKGSFSTLEIQRTEQGDSAMYLCASSGTSGSGADTQYFGPGTRLTVL.

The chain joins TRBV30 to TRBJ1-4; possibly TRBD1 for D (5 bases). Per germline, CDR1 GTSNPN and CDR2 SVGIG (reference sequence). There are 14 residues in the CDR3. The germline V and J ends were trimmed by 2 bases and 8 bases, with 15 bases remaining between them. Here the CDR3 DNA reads TGTGCCTGGAGTCGAGGGGCGGGAGAGGAAAAACTGTTTTTT. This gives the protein CAWSRGAGEEKLFF.

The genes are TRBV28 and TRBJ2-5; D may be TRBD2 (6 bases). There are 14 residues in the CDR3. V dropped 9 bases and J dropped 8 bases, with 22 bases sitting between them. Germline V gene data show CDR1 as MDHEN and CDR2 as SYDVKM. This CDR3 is CASQTPGLAGTQYF. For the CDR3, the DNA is TGTGCCAGTCAGACACCGGGACTGGCGGGAACCCAGTACTTC.

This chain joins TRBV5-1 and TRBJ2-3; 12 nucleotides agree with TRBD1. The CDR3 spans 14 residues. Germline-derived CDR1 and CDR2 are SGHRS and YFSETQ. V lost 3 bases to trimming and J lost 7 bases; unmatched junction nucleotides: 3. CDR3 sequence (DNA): TGCGCCAGCAGCTCGGGACAGGGGGCAAATACGCAGTATTTT. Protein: CASSSGQGANTQYF.

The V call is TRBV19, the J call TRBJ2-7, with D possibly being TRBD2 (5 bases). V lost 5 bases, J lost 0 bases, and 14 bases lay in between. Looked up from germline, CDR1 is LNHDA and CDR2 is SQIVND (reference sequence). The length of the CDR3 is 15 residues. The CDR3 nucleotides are TGTGCCAGTAGTGTAACCGAGCGGAGCTCCTACGAGCAGTACTTC. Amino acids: CASSVTERSSYEQYF.

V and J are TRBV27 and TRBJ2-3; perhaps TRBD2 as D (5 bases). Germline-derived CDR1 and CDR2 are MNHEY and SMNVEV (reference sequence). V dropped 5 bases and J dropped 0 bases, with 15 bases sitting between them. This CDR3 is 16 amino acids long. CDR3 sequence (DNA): TGTGCCAGCAGTCCGCTGAGAGGCGGGAGCACAGATACGCAGTATTTT. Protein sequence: CASSPLRGGSTDTQYF.

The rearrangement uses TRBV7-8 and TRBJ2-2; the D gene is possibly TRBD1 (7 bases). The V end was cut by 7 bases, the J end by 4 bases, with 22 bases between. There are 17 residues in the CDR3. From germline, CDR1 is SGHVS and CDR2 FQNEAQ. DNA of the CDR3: TGTGCCAGCACCCGGGCCGGAGGGGGCTTTGTCACCGGGGAGCTGTTTTTT. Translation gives CASTRAGGGFVTGELFF.

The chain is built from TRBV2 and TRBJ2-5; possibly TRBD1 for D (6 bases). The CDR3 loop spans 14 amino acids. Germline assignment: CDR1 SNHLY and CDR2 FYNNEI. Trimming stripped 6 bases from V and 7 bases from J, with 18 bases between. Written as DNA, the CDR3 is TGTGCCAGCAGCGAAACGACAGGCGGGTGGACCCAGTACTTC. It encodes CASSETTGGWTQYF.

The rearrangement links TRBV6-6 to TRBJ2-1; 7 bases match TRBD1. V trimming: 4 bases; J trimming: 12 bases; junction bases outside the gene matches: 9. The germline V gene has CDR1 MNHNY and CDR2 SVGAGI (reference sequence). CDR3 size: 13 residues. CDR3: CASSLLGQRMQFF. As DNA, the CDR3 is TGTGCCAGCAGTTTACTGGGACAGCGGATGCAGTTCTTC.

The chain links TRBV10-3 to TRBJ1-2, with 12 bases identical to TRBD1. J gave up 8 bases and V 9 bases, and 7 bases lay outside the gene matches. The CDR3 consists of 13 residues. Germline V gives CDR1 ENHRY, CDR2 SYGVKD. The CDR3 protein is CAIQRDRGLGYTF. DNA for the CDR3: TGTGCCATTCAACGGGACAGGGGGCTCGGCTACACCTTC.

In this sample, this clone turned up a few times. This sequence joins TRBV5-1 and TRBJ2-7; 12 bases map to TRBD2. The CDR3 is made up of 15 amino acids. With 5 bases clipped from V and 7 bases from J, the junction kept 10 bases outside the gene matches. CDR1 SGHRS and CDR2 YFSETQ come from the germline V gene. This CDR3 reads CASSLASGRAREQYF. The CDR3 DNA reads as TGCGCCAGCAGTCTAGCTAGCGGGAGGGCCAGAGAGCAGTACTTC.

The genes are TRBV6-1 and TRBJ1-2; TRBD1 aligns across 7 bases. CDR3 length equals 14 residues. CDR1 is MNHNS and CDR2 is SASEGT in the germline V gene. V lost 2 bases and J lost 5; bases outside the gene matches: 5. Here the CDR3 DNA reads TGTGCCAGCAGTGAAAGGGGACAGCCATATGGCTACACCTTC. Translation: CASSERGQPYGYTF.

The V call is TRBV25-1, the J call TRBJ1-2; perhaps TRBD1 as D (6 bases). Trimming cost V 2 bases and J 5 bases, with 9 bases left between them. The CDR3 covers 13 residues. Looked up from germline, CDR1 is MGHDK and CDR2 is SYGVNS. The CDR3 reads CASSERGNYGYTF. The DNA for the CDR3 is TGTGCCAGCAGTGAAAGGGGGAATTATGGCTACACCTTC.

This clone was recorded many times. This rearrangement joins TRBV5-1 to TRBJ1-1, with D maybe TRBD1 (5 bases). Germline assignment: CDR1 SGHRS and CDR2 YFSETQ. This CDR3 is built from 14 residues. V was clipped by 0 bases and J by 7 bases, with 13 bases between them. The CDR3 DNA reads TGCGCCAGCAGCTTGGTCGGAGGGGACCTTGAAGCTTTCTTT. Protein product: CASSLVGGDLEAFF.

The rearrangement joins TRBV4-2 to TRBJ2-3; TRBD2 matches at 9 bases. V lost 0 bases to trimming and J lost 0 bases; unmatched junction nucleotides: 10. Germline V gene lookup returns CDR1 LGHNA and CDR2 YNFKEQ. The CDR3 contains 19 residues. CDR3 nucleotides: TGTGCCAGCAGCCAAGATCCCCGCGGGAGGGCCGGGAGCACAGATACGCAGTATTTT. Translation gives CASSQDPRGRAGSTDTQYF.

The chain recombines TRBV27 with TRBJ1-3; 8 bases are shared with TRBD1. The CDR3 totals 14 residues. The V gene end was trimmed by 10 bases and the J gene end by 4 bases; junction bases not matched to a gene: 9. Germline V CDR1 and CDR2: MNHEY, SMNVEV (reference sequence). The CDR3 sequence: CATKLDRAGNTIYF. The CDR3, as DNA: TGTGCCACCAAACTGGACAGGGCAGGAAACACCATATATTTT.

The CDR3 DNA follows: TGTGCCAGCAGCGTAGCTGGTCCATTCGTCGGGGGGCTTTGCAATCAGCCCCAGCATTTT. It is translated as CASSVAGPFVGGLCNQPQHF. The chain joins TRBV9 to TRBJ1-5; a possible D gene is TRBD1 (6 bases). In germline, CDR1 is SGDLS, CDR2 YYNGEE. CDR3 length: 20 amino acids. The ends were cut back, 0 bases at V and 2 bases at J, with 24 bases in the middle.

In DNA, the CDR3 is TGTGCCAGCAGCTTAGCTTTCGGGAACACTGAAGCTTTCTTT. Amino acids: CASSLAFGNTEAFF. The rearrangement uses TRBV7-2 and TRBJ1-1; D ambiguous. CDR3 length: 14 amino acids. V gave up 0 bases and J gave up 1 base, with 6 bases separating them. The germline V gene encodes CDR1 SGHTA and CDR2 FQGNSA.

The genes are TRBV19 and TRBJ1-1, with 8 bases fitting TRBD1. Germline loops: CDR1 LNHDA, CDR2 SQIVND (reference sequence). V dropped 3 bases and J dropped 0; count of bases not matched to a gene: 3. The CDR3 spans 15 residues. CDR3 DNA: TGTGCCAGTAGTATGGGGACAGGAATGAACACTGAAGCTTTCTTT. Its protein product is CASSMGTGMNTEAFF.

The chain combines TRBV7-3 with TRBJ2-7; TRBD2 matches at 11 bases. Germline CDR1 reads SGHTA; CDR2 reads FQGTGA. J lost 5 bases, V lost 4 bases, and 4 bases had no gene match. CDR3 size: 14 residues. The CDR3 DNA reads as TGTGCCAGCAGCTCTAGCGGGAGGTATCACGAGCAGTACTTC. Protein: CASSSSGRYHEQYF.

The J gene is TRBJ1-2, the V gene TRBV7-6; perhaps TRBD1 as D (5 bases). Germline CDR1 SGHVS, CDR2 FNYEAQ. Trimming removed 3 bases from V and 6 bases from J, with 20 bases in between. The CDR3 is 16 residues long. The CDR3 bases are TGTGCCAGCAGCTTTTTACAGGATCGGACGTGGGATGGCTACACCTTC. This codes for CASSFLQDRTWDGYTF.

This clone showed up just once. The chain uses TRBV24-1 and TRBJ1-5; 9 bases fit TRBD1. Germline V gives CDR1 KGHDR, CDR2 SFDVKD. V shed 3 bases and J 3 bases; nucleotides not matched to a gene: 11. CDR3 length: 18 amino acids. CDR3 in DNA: TGTGCCACCAGTGATGCAATGCCGGGACAGGGAATCAATCAGCCCCAGCATTTT. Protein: CATSDAMPGQGINQPQHF.

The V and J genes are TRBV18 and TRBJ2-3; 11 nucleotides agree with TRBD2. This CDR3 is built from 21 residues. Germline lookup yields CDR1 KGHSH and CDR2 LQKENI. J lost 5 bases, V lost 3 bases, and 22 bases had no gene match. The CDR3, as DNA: TGTGCCAGCTCACCGTTACCGGGACTAGCGGACCCTACGCGCGTCGGAGATACGCAGTATTTT. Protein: CASSPLPGLADPTRVGDTQYF.